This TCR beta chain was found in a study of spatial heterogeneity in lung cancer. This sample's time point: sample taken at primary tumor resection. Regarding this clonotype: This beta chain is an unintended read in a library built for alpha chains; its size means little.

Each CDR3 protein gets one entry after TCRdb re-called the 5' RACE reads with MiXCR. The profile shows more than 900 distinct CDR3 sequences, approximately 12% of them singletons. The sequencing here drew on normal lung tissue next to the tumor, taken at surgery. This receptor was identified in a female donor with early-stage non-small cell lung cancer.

CDR3 protein: CASSFTGNQPQHF. The CDR3 nucleotides are TGTGCCAGCAGCTTTACAGGCAATCAGCCCCAGCATTTT. V and J are TRBV5-5 and TRBJ1-5; D is uncertain. Germline V gene data show CDR1 as SGHKS and CDR2 as YYEKEE (reference sequence). Deletions cut 2 bases from V and 2 bases from J, with 5 bases between. CDR3 length: 13 residues. The full variable domain, in which reference TRBV5-5 and TRBJ1-5 provide the parts outside the CDR3, is DAGVTQSPTHLIKTRGQQVTLRCSPISGHKSVSWYQQVLGQGPQFIFQYYEKEERGRGNFPDRFSARQFPNYSSELNVNALLLGDSALYLCASSFTGNQPQHFGDGTRLSIL.